A single sample is the source of the 6 T cell receptor beta chains below, sequenced in a study of cytomegalovirus exposure and HLA in healthy donors. Primers included in the PCR were 60 Vbeta and 13 Jbeta primers. Assay used: immunoSEQ multiplex PCR; TCRdb lists only in-frame clones, some missing. The top ten clones hold 1.7% of a sample with 140,000 or so clones, over 75% of them seen once. Sequencing was carried out using PBMCs. The origin of the receptors is a woman in her thirties in good health and CMV-seronegative.

This chain uses TRBV4-3 with TRBJ1-2; the D is unclear. With 0 bases removed from V and 3 bases from J, the gap between germline ends came to 5 bases. The V gene's germline CDR1 is LGHNA and CDR2 YSLEER. The CDR3 runs to 13 residues. The CDR3 DNA reads TGCGCCAGCAGCCAAGAGCTAGACTATGGCTACACCTTC. The encoded protein is CASSQELDYGYTF.

The V and J genes are TRBV6-5 and TRBJ2-7; 9 positions match TRBD1. J was trimmed by 3 bases and V by 4 bases; bases with no gene match: 10. This CDR3 is built from 16 residues. CDR1 and CDR2 (germline): MNHEY, SVGAGI. CDR3 bases: TGTGCCAGCAGTTCCCACCAGACAGGGGGGTACTACGAGCAGTACTTC. Translation: CASSSHQTGGYYEQYF.

This clone was recorded a few times. The gene calls are TRBV27 and TRBJ1-4, with D hard to call. This CDR3 spans 12 amino acids. V gave up 8 bases and J gave up 6 bases, with 10 bases separating them. Germline V gene sequence: CDR1 MNHEY, CDR2 SMNVEV (reference sequence). DNA of the CDR3: TGTGCCAGCGGGGAGGTGGATGAAAAACTGTTTTTT. Its translation is CASGEVDEKLFF.

This chain connects TRBV5-1 to TRBJ1-4; D unclear. Trimming took 7 bases from V and 7 from J, leaving 23 bases between them. Germline V gene lookup returns CDR1 SGHRS and CDR2 YFSETQ. The CDR3 spans 16 residues. CDR3 nucleotides: TGCGCCAGCCGAGGCACCCCGACTCTTCGGGGTGAAAAACTGTTTTTT. Encoded protein: CASRGTPTLRGEKLFF.

The rearrangement uses TRBV15 and TRBJ1-1; D may be TRBD1 (6 bases). The CDR3 consists of 14 residues. Germline-derived CDR1 and CDR2 are LNHNV and YYDKDF (reference sequence). Trimming pared 6 bases from V and 7 bases from J, leaving 18 bases between. The CDR3 bases are TGTGCCACCAGTGGGAGGGGGGGGCTAAATGAAGCTTTCTTT. Translated: CATSGRGGLNEAFF.

The J gene is TRBJ2-1, the V gene TRBV25-1; possibly TRBD2 for D (5 bases). Trimming removed 8 bases from V and 15 bases from J, with 17 bases in between. CDR1 and CDR2 (germline): MGHDK, SYGVNS. This CDR3 comprises 11 residues. CDR3 amino acids: CASSSRNLGFF. The CDR3 DNA sequence: TGTGCCAGCTCTAGCCGGAACCTTGGGTTCTTC.